This paragraph covers one TCR beta chain sequence. The CDR3 has 14 residues. Germline CDR1 SGHRS, CDR2 YFSETQ. The record originates from a study of T cells expressing NK-cell markers. The wider study: The TCR beta repertoires were obtained from sorted CD3+CD56+NKG2C+, CD3+CD56+NKG2C- and CD3+CD56-NKG2C+ T cells. HCMV seropositivity characterized seven of the eight sequenced donors, and seronegativity one.

Researchers built TCR beta cDNA using 5'RACE template switching with UMIs. TCRdb reprocessed the 5' RACE reads and reports one entry per CDR3 protein, with no DNA. The sample includes about 460,000 distinct CDR3 sequences. The sample comprised blood T cells: a sorted CD56 or NKG2C T cell subset, CD4+ or CD8+ T cells, or bulk PBMC T cells (not recorded which). This chain links TRBV5-1 with TRBJ2-1; TCRdb's D call of TRBD2 is untestable without DNA. The clonotype comes from a woman in her 50s in good health. This CDR3 reads CASRGTSGNNEQFF.